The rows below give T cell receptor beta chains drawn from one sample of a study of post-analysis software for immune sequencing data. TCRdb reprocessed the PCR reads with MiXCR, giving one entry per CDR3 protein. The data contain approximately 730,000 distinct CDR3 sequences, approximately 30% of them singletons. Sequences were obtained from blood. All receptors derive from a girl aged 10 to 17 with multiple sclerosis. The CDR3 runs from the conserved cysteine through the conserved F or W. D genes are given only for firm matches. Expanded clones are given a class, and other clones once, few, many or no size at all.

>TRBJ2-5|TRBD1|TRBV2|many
TGTGCCAGCACCAAGGACAGGGGGGTCTCTGAGACCCAGTACTTC
CASTKDRGVSETQYF
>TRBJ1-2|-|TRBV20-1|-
TGCAGTGCTGGCAGCAGTTCCCAGAGGAGTGCCTCTAACTATGGCTACACCTTC
CSAGSSSQRSASNYGYTF
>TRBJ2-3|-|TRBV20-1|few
TGCAGTGCTAGAGATTCGGGGCCACTGGTTAGCACAGATACGCAGTATTTT
CSARDSGPLVSTDTQYF
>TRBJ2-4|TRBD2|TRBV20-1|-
TGCAGTGCTAGAGATATTCGGGGGGGGCCCAAAAACATTCAGTACTTC
CSARDIRGGPKNIQYF
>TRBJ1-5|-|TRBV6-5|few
TGTGCCAGCAGTTCAGGGGTTTGGGGTCAGCCCCAGCATTTT
CASSSGVWGQPQHF
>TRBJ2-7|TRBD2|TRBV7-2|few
TGTGCCAGCAGCTTTTATGGGACTACCTACGAGCAGTACTTC
CASSFYGTTYEQYF
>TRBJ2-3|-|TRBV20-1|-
TGCAGTGCTAGTGGGGCGATTGGCACAGATACGCAGTATTTT
CSASGAIGTDTQYF
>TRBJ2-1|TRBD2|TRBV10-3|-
TGTGCCGCACTCCCCGAACTAGCGGGGGGGCGCGAGCAGTTCTTC
CAALPELAGGREQFF
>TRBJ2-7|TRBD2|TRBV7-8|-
TGTGCCAGCAGCTTATTGGGGGGGGGTGGAAACGAGCAGTACTTC
CASSLLGGGGNEQYF
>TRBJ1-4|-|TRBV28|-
TGTGCCAGCGTGGACAGCGCCGCAACTAATGAAAAACTGTTTTTT
CASVDSAATNEKLFF
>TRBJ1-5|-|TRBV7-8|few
TGTGCCAGCAGCTTACTAGGCCCCCTTGACGGGGACAATCAGCCCCAGCATTTT
CASSLLGPLDGDNQPQHF
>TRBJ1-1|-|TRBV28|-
TGTGCCAGCAGTTTGCCAGGGTGGGACACTGAAGCTTTCTTT
CASSLPGWDTEAFF
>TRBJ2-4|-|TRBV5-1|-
TGCGCCAGCAGCTCGGCCCCTGAAAACATTCAGTACTTC
CASSSAPENIQYF
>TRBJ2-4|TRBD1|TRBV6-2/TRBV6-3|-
TGTGCCAGCAGTGCCAGGGGGCCCAAAAACATTCAGTACTTC
CASSARGPKNIQYF
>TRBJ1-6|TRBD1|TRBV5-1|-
TGCGCCAGCAGCTTGGTTCAGGGGGAGAATTCACCCCTCCACTTT
CASSLVQGENSPLHF
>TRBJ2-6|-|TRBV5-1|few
TGCGCCAGCAGCGAGGGGATTAGCGGTGGGGCCAACGTCCTGACTTTC
CASSEGISGGANVLTF
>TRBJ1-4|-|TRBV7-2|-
TGTGCCAGCAGCTTACTCGTCCAGGAGCTTGAAAAACTGTTTTTT
CASSLLVQELEKLFF
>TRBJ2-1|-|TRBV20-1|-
TGCAGTGCTAGAGATCTCCTGGGGCTTTCCTACAATGAGCAGTTCTTC
CSARDLLGLSYNEQFF
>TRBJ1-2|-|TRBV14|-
TGTGCCAGCAGCCCTCGGGCAGCCCGAAACTATGGCTACACCTTC
CASSPRAARNYGYTF
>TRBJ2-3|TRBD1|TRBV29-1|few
TGCAGCGTTGAAGTGGGACAGACAGATACGCAGTATTTT
CSVEVGQTDTQYF
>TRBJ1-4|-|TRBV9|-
TGTGCCAGCAGCGTGGATGAAAAACTGTTTTTT
CASSVDEKLFF
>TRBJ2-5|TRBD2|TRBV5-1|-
TGCGCCAGCAGCTTGGGGCGGGAGGTAGATGAGCAGTACTTC
CASSLGREVDEQYF
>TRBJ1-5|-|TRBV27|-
TGTGCCAGCAGTCACACAATCGGGGATAATAGCAATCAGCCCCAGCATTTT
CASSHTIGDNSNQPQHF
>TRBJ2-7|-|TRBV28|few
TGTGCCAGCACCGCAGGAGGGGGGGAAACTTACGAGCAGTACTTC
CASTAGGGETYEQYF
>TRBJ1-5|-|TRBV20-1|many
TGCAGTGCTGGTCGACAGAATCAGCCCCAGCATTTT
CSAGRQNQPQHF
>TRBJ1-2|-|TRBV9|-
TGTGCCAGCAGCCTAACAGGGACTCCCTATGGCTACACCTTC
CASSLTGTPYGYTF
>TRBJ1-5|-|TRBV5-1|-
TGCGCCAGCAGCTCCGAGACCGGTGGCCAGCCCCAGCATTTT
CASSSETGGQPQHF